The rows below give T cell receptor beta chains drawn from one sample of a study of cytomegalovirus exposure and HLA in healthy donors. Method: immunoSEQ multiplex PCR; TCRdb's copy keeps in-frame clones and lacks some. The repertoire holds roughly 100,000 clones, with under 85% as singletons. Sequenced: PBMCs. The receptors here all came from a man between 25 and 39 years old in good health and CMV-seronegative. Each CDR3 is given without its conserved first and last residue.

V: TRBV19
J: TRBJ1-2
CDR3: ASSQVSTGGKDYGYT

V: TRBV25-1
J: TRBJ2-3
CDR3: ASSEPHREPTDTQY

V: TRBV5-6
J: TRBJ2-5
CDR3: ASSRLQQSRDPQY

V: TRBV9
J: TRBJ1-1
CDR3: ASSAQVGNTEAF

V: TRBV6-5
J: TRBJ1-2
CDR3: ASSLQRTNYGYT

V: TRBV7-9
J: TRBJ1-1
CDR3: ASSPRGEGVNTEAF

V: TRBV6-5
J: TRBJ1-2
CDR3: ASSREGDNYGYT

V: TRBV13
J: TRBJ2-3
CDR3: ASSSRSHTQY

V: TRBV4-2
J: TRBJ2-2
CDR3: ASDPSGMSPNTGELF

V: TRBV5-4
J: TRBJ1-6
CDR3: ASSLRTGDSPLH

V: TRBV7-9
J: TRBJ1-2
CDR3: ASSPRGGSTVSANYGYT

V: TRBV10-1
J: TRBJ2-3
CDR3: ASSESQAGDLTDTQY

V: TRBV27
J: TRBJ1-6
CDR3: ASSLKVARVDSPLH

V: TRBV30
J: TRBJ1-3
CDR3: AWNTVAGNTIY

V: TRBV14
J: TRBJ1-4
CDR3: ASSLQGGKEKLF

V: TRBV7-2
J: TRBJ1-4
CDR3: ASSLVDGRKKLF

V: TRBV6-5
J: TRBJ1-1
CDR3: ASRSTGSTEAF

V: TRBV4-1
J: TRBJ1-2
CDR3: ASSHQGSSDYGYT

V: TRBV6-4
J: TRBJ2-2
CDR3: ASSSQLSGELF

V: TRBV6-1
J: TRBJ2-7
CDR3: ASSRDRGYEQY

V: TRBV11-2
J: TRBJ1-1
CDR3: ASSPLQDHNTEAF

V: TRBV10-3
J: TRBJ1-1
CDR3: AISEAGTENTEAF

V: TRBV4-3
J: TRBJ1-1
CDR3: ASSQVARGSTEAF

V: TRBV7-2
J: TRBJ2-5
CDR3: ASSLDRGETQY

V: TRBV11-2
J: TRBJ1-2
CDR3: ASSLEATSLGYT

V: TRBV7-3
J: TRBJ2-1
CDR3: ASSLGREGAYNEQF

V: TRBV7-2
J: TRBJ2-7
CDR3: ASSSLGGATYEQY

V: TRBV27
J: TRBJ2-7
CDR3: ASSLIGTDYEQY

V: TRBV5-6
J: TRBJ2-5
CDR3: ASSLVEETQY

V: TRBV2
J: TRBJ1-2
CDR3: ASSEQGSEVGYT

V: TRBV9
J: TRBJ2-6
CDR3: ASSVAGGDGANVLT

V: TRBV7-9
J: TRBJ2-2
CDR3: ASSFLTAGELF

V: TRBV2
J: TRBJ2-3
CDR3: ASSARVTDTQY

V: TRBV7-6
J: TRBJ2-7
CDR3: ASSPQGAGVGYEQY

V: TRBV9
J: TRBJ2-1
CDR3: ASSAGGAGLHYNEQF

V: TRBV2
J: TRBJ1-1
CDR3: ASSEVSAGMNTEAF

V: TRBV19
J: TRBJ1-5
CDR3: ASSIGGRVENQPQH

V: TRBV7-7
J: TRBJ2-5
CDR3: ASSDSSGETQY

V: TRBV7-6
J: TRBJ2-5
CDR3: ASSPQTRQETQY

V: TRBV14
J: TRBJ2-7
CDR3: ASSQGSWTGLYEQY

V: TRBV4-3
J: TRBJ2-7
CDR3: ASSRVRTGDYEQY

V: TRBV30
J: TRBJ1-5
CDR3: AWSMGAGSNQPQH

V: TRBV18
J: TRBJ2-1
CDR3: ASSPRVDYNEQF

V: TRBV5-4
J: TRBJ2-2
CDR3: ASSLASGANTGELF